Below, 28 T cell receptor beta chains from the same sample are listed, as sequenced in a study of blood T cell repertoires in COVID-19. Assay: immunoSEQ multiplex PCR; the TCRdb copy retains only in-frame clones and omits some. The data contain 270,000 or so clones, over 80% of them seen just once; the ten biggest clones take up roughly 4.3%. Sequencing was done on a sample of PBMCs or T cells enriched from blood (not recorded which). These receptors originate from a woman in her twenties or thirties with acute COVID-19.

This chain connects TRBV11-1 to TRBJ2-1; 11 nucleotides align to TRBD2. This CDR3 contains 15 residues. V shed 1 base and J 10 bases; nucleotides not matched to a gene: 6. Germline V CDR1 and CDR2: SGHAT, FQDESV (reference sequence). The CDR3 spells CASSLVLAGVQEQFF. In DNA, the CDR3 is TGTGCCAGCAGCTTAGTACTAGCGGGAGTGCAAGAGCAGTTCTTC.

The V and J genes are TRBV5-4 and TRBJ2-1; D is perhaps TRBD2 (5 bases). Germline values: CDR1 SGHNT, CDR2 YYREEE (reference sequence). V lost 4 bases to trimming and J lost 6 bases, with 17 bases between them. The CDR3 extends over 15 amino acids. CDR3 DNA sequence: TGTGCCAGCAGCCTGGACTCCACCGTCGGCAATGAGCAGTTCTTC. Amino acid sequence: CASSLDSTVGNEQFF.

The CDR3 reads CASKGREGVEAYEQYF. CDR3 nucleotides: TGTGCCAGCAAGGGCAGGGAGGGGGTGGAAGCCTACGAGCAGTACTTC. V usage is TRBV2 and J usage is TRBJ2-7; D possibly corresponds to TRBD2 (7 bases). Looked up from germline, CDR1 is SNHLY and CDR2 is FYNNEI. Trimming removed 7 bases from V and 2 bases from J, with 21 bases in between. CDR3 length: 16 residues.

The chain carries TRBV5-4 and TRBJ1-2, with unresolved D. The CDR3 length is 16 residues. Germline V gene lookup returns CDR1 SGHNT and CDR2 YYREEE (reference sequence). V was cut by 4 bases and J by 8 bases, with 24 bases left in between. DNA of the CDR3: TGTGCCAGCAGCCAGAGGCGGCGAAACGGGTTGTGGGGCTACACCTTC. Protein sequence: CASSQRRRNGLWGYTF. Combining the CDR3 with reference TRBV5-4 and TRBJ1-2 gives the whole variable domain ETGVTQSPTHLIKTRGQQVTLRCSSQSGHNTVSWYQQALGQGPQFIFQYYREEENGRGNFPPRFSGLQFPNYSSELNVNALELDDSALYLCASSQRRRNGLWGYTFGSGTRLTVV.

The rearrangement joins TRBV6-2 or TRBV6-3 to TRBJ2-7, with TRBD2 identical over 11 bases. Germline loops: CDR1 MNHEY, CDR2 SVGEGT. V trimming: 2 bases; J trimming: 7 bases; junction bases outside the gene matches: 7. This CDR3 has 15 amino acids. CDR3 amino acids: CASSYETSGISEQYF. Here the CDR3 DNA reads TGTGCCAGCAGTTACGAGACTAGCGGGATTTCTGAGCAGTACTTC.

The CDR3 protein is CASSLNSLYEQYF. The CDR3 bases are TGTGCCAGCAGCTTAAATAGCCTATACGAGCAGTACTTC. The chain couples TRBV7-2 to TRBJ2-7, with no clear D. The germline gives CDR1 SGHTA, CDR2 FQGNSA. The CDR3 has 13 residues. With 2 bases removed from V and 4 bases from J, the gap between germline ends came to 9 bases. Based on the CDR3 plus reference TRBV7-2 and TRBJ2-7, the full variable domain is GAGVSQSPSNKVTEKGKDVELRCDPISGHTALYWYRQSLGQGLEFLIYFQGNSAPDKSGLPSDRFSAERTGGSVSTLTIQRTQQEDSAVYLCASSLNSLYEQYFGPGTRLTVT.

V is TRBV5-4 and J is TRBJ1-6; possibly TRBD1 for D (5 bases). Germline CDR1 and CDR2: SGHNT and YYREEE (reference sequence). The CDR3 length is 17 residues. Deletions cut 4 bases from V and 0 bases from J, with 14 bases between. The CDR3 DNA is TGTGCCAGCAGCACAGGAATCGGCAGCTCCTATAATTCACCCCTCCACTTT. Translated: CASSTGIGSSYNSPLHF.

This rearrangement joins TRBV9 to TRBJ2-1; weak D call: TRBD2 (5 bases). Trimming cost V 0 bases and J 0 bases, with 13 bases left between them. This CDR3 is 17 amino acids long. Germline CDR1 reads SGDLS; CDR2 reads YYNGEE. This CDR3 reads CASSVGTASISYNEQFF. The CDR3 DNA follows: TGTGCCAGCAGCGTAGGGACTGCTAGTATCTCCTACAATGAGCAGTTCTTC.

The chain recombines TRBV2 with TRBJ1-5; D unresolved. V shed 1 base and J shed 5 bases, with 12 bases lying between them. Germline CDR1 is SNHLY and CDR2 is FYNNEI. This CDR3 comprises 15 residues. The CDR3 nucleotides read TGTGCCAGCAGTGAAGGGCCCACGAGGGATCAGCCCCAGCATTTT. Residues: CASSEGPTRDQPQHF.

This rearrangement joins TRBV27 to TRBJ2-4, with 7 bases aligning to TRBD1. V lost 0 bases to trimming and J lost 0 bases; unmatched junction nucleotides: 5. Germline values: CDR1 MNHEY, CDR2 SMNVEV (reference sequence). CDR3 length equals 17 residues. CDR3 nucleotides: TGTGCCAGCAGTTTATCCTATACAGGGGTAGCCAAAAACATTCAGTACTTC. Its translation: CASSLSYTGVAKNIQYF.

CDR3: CASSLDRGRSGANVLTF. CDR3 nucleotide sequence: TGCGCCAGCAGCTTGGACAGGGGACGCTCTGGGGCCAACGTCCTGACTTTC. The J gene is TRBJ2-6, the V gene TRBV5-1; 7 nucleotides line up with TRBD1. The V gene end was trimmed by 0 bases and the J gene end by 0 bases; junction bases not matched to a gene: 3. This CDR3 contains 17 residues. Germline V gene lookup returns CDR1 SGHRS and CDR2 YFSETQ. Looking up the rest from reference TRBV5-1 and TRBJ2-6 gives the full variable domain: KAGVTQTPRYLIKTRGQQVTLSCSPISGHRSVSWYQQTPGQGLQFLFEYFSETQRNKGNFPGRFSGRQFSNSRSEMNVSTLELGDSALYLCASSLDRGRSGANVLTFGAGSRLTVL.

The chain links TRBV19 to TRBJ1-5, with 10 bases lining up with TRBD1. Trimming took 5 bases from V and 4 from J; bases not matched to a gene: 8. The CDR3 spans 16 residues. CDR1 is LNHDA and CDR2 is SQIVND in the germline V gene (reference sequence). DNA of the CDR3: TGTGCCAGTAGTTCCCCCGGGACAGGGGTAAATCAGCCCCAGCATTTT. It specifies CASSSPGTGVNQPQHF.

The table lists this clone with a count of one. This sequence joins TRBV7-2 and TRBJ2-7; TRBD1 agrees at 8 bases. From germline, CDR1 is SGHTA and CDR2 FQGNSA. The junction had 6 bases not matched to a gene; V was cut back by 5 bases and J by 0 bases. This CDR3 comprises 15 residues. The DNA of the CDR3 is TGTGCCAGCAGCCTAGGGACAGGCCCCTCCTACGAGCAGTACTTC. Its protein product is CASSLGTGPSYEQYF. The full variable domain, its missing parts supplied by reference TRBV7-2 and TRBJ2-7, is GAGVSQSPSNKVTEKGKDVELRCDPISGHTALYWYRQSLGQGLEFLIYFQGNSAPDKSGLPSDRFSAERTGGSVSTLTIQRTQQEDSAVYLCASSLGTGPSYEQYFGPGTRLTVT.

This chain connects TRBV14 to TRBJ2-2; D possibly corresponds to TRBD1 (5 bases). This CDR3 spans 15 amino acids. Germline lookup yields CDR1 SGHDN and CDR2 FVKESK. The V and J ends lost 1 base and 6 bases respectively, with 12 bases between them. In nucleotides, the CDR3 is TGTGCCAGCAGCCAAGTCAGGGAAGGGGCCGGGGAGCTGTTTTTT. It codes for CASSQVREGAGELFF.

The CDR3 region is CASSSSSGLYLSQDTQYF. CDR3 bases: TGTGCCAGCAGCTCCTCATCGGGACTTTACCTCTCACAGGACACGCAGTATTTT. The chain is built from TRBV7-2 and TRBJ2-3; D is possibly TRBD2 (6 bases). The CDR3 spans 18 residues. Germline V gene data show CDR1 as SGHTA and CDR2 as FQGNSA. Trimming pared 4 bases from V and 9 bases from J, leaving 29 bases between. The variable domain in full, with the rest retrieved from reference TRBV7-2 and TRBJ2-3, is GAGVSQSPSNKVTEKGKDVELRCDPISGHTALYWYRQSLGQGLEFLIYFQGNSAPDKSGLPSDRFSAERTGGSVSTLTIQRTQQEDSAVYLCASSSSSGLYLSQDTQYFGPGTRLTVL.

This clone was picked up one time. V usage is TRBV7-3 and J usage is TRBJ2-3, with a tentative D call TRBD2 (6 bases). Trimming pared 1 base from V and 9 bases from J, leaving 14 bases between. Germline assignment: CDR1 SGHTA and CDR2 FQGTGA. The CDR3 totals 14 residues. The CDR3 nucleotides are TGTGCCAGCAGCTTAAATCTAGCCGGGGGAACGCAGTATTTT. It is translated as CASSLNLAGGTQYF.

The chain employs TRBV28 and TRBJ2-1; TRBD2 is a possible D gene (7 bases). Looked up from germline, CDR1 is MDHEN and CDR2 is SYDVKM. The CDR3 spans 16 residues. The V gene lost 3 bases and the J gene lost 0 bases, with 12 bases spanning the gap. The CDR3 reads CASSLSGDYSYNEQFF. CDR3 DNA sequence: TGTGCCAGCAGTTTGTCAGGGGACTACTCCTACAATGAGCAGTTCTTC.

This chain links TRBV27 with TRBJ2-1; possible D gene TRBD2, 6 bases. Germline CDR1 and CDR2: MNHEY and SMNVEV (reference sequence). The germline V and J ends were trimmed by 3 bases and 4 bases, with 16 bases remaining between them. This CDR3 contains 16 residues. The CDR3 protein is CASSFWRGSGYNEQFF. The CDR3 bases are TGTGCCAGCAGTTTTTGGCGGGGCAGTGGTTACAATGAGCAGTTCTTC.

V usage is TRBV7-6 and J usage is TRBJ2-6, with TRBD1 identical over 8 bases. Trimming took 0 bases from V and 4 from J; bases not matched to a gene: 11. CDR1 SGHVS and CDR2 FNYEAQ come from the germline V gene. The CDR3 is 19 residues long. The CDR3 DNA follows: TGTGCCAGCAGCTTAGCGACAGGGGCCTATCTACAGGGGGCCAACGTCCTGACTTTC. Translating it yields CASSLATGAYLQGANVLTF.

This sequence joins TRBV5-4 and TRBJ2-1; TRBD1 agrees at 8 bases. The germline V gene has CDR1 SGHNT and CDR2 YYREEE (reference sequence). After removal of 4 bases from V and 8 bases from J, the junction contained 8 bases not matched to a gene. This CDR3 comprises 14 residues. The CDR3: CASSLADRGDEQFF. CDR3 DNA sequence: TGTGCCAGCAGCCTCGCTGACAGGGGTGATGAGCAGTTCTTC.

The V gene is TRBV30, the J gene TRBJ1-6; no clear D gene. The germline CDR1 and CDR2 sequences are GTSNPN and SVGIG (reference sequence). The CDR3 totals 13 residues. Between the trimmed V and J ends, which lost 7 bases and 1 base, there was a span of 8 bases. The CDR3 DNA reads as TGTGCCTACACGGAGTCCTATAATTCACCCCTCCACTTT. This encodes CAYTESYNSPLHF.

The chain links TRBV9 to TRBJ1-1, with 8 bases identical to TRBD1. CDR3 length equals 19 residues. Germline CDR1 SGDLS, CDR2 YYNGEE. After removal of 2 bases from V and 1 base from J, the junction contained 16 bases not matched to a gene. The CDR3 reads CASSVKPTRQGTWNTEAFF. The DNA for the CDR3 is TGTGCCAGCAGCGTCAAACCTACCCGACAGGGGACCTGGAACACTGAAGCTTTCTTT. Looking up the rest from reference TRBV9 and TRBJ1-1 gives the full variable domain: DSGVTQTPKHLITATGQRVTLRCSPRSGDLSVYWYQQSLDQGLQFLIQYYNGEERAKGNILERFSAQQFPDLHSELNLSSLELGDSALYFCASSVKPTRQGTWNTEAFFGQGTRLTVV.

The gene calls are TRBV29-1 and TRBJ2-5; unclear D gene. Germline assignment: CDR1 SQVTM and CDR2 ANQGSEA. CDR3 size: 13 residues. Trimming took 2 bases from V and 7 from J, leaving 14 bases between them. The CDR3 nucleotides read TGCAGCGTTGAATCCGGCGGTTCGCGGACCCAGTACTTC. Its protein product is CSVESGGSRTQYF. The entire variable domain, with the rest obtained from reference TRBV29-1 and TRBJ2-5, is as follows: SAVISQKPSRDICQRGTSLTIQCQVDSQVTMMFWYRQQPGQSLTLIATANQGSEATYESGFVIDKFPISRPNLTFSTLTVSNMSPEDSSIYLCSVESGGSRTQYFGPGTRLLVL.

This rearrangement joins TRBV28 to TRBJ1-4; perhaps TRBD1 as D (5 bases). The CDR3 loop spans 15 amino acids. CDR1 and CDR2 from the germline V gene are MDHEN and SYDVKM. V was clipped by 5 bases and J by 5 bases, with 15 bases between them. CDR3 DNA: TGTGCCAGCAGTCCTCGGACATCGATGAATGAAAAACTGTTTTTT. This codes for CASSPRTSMNEKLFF.

V usage is TRBV18 and J usage is TRBJ1-4, with D maybe TRBD1 (6 bases). The CDR3 is made up of 15 amino acids. Germline lookup yields CDR1 KGHSH and CDR2 LQKENI. With 4 bases removed from V and 5 bases from J, the gap between germline ends came to 14 bases. The CDR3 loop is CASSLRQDLNEKLFF. In nucleotides, the CDR3 is TGTGCCAGCTCACTCCGACAGGACCTCAATGAAAAACTGTTTTTT.

The CDR3 nucleotides are TGTGCCACCCGGGGTTTCACTGAAGCTTTCTTT. Its protein is CATRGFTEAFF. This chain uses TRBV15 with TRBJ1-1; the D is unclear. Germline V gene lookup returns CDR1 LNHNV and CDR2 YYDKDF (reference sequence). Trimming took off 8 bases at V and 4 bases at J, with 8 bases between the two ends. This CDR3 comprises 11 residues. Based on the CDR3 plus reference TRBV15 and TRBJ1-1, the full variable domain is DAMVIQNPRYQVTQFGKPVTLSCSQTLNHNVMYWYQQKSSQAPKLLFHYYDKDFNNEADTPDNFQSRRPNTSFCFLDIRSPGLGDTAMYLCATRGFTEAFFGQGTRLTVV.

Here the CDR3 DNA reads TGTGCCAGCAGCTTAGATACGTCCGGGACACCCACTGAAGCTTTCTTT. Protein: CASSLDTSGTPTEAFF. The chain has TRBV7-6 and TRBJ1-1; D might be TRBD1 (6 bases). Germline CDR1 reads SGHVS; CDR2 reads FNYEAQ. V lost 1 base and J 4 bases, leaving 16 bases between the germline ends. The CDR3 spans 16 residues.

V is TRBV5-4 and J is TRBJ1-4, with a tentative D call TRBD1 (5 bases). CDR3 length equals 14 residues. Germline CDR1 SGHNT, CDR2 YYREEE (reference sequence). V was clipped by 0 bases and J by 4 bases, with 7 bases between them. The CDR3 sequence is CASSLAGGNEKLFF. The CDR3 bases are TGTGCCAGCAGCTTGGCCGGGGGTAATGAAAAACTGTTTTTT.